The rows below give T cell receptor beta chains drawn from one sample of a study of T cells after yellow fever vaccination. A single record per CDR3 protein comes from TCRdb applying MiXCR to the 5' RACE reads. In the table there are 280,000 or so distinct CDR3 sequences, 8.7% of which are singletons. The material was CD4+ T cells sorted from PBMCs, obtained 5 days after the yellow fever booster vaccination. Receptors originate from a man between 18 and 35 years old who received the YFV17D yellow fever vaccine. Both conserved end residues are part of each CDR3. D genes are given only for firm matches. The size field is filled for only some rows; it gives once, few, many or a size class.

D gene,J gene,clone size,V gene,CDR3 protein,CDR3 DNA
-,TRBJ2-5,-,TRBV20-1,CSESSGPQETQYF,TGCAGTGAATCCTCGGGGCCCCAAGAGACCCAGTACTTC
-,TRBJ2-2,few,TRBV7-2,CASSTHNTGELFF,TGTGCCAGCAGCACGCACAACACCGGGGAGCTGTTTTTT
-,TRBJ1-1,few,TRBV24-1,CATTQFDNENTEAFF,TGTGCCACCACCCAATTTGACAACGAGAACACTGAAGCTTTCTTT
-,TRBJ2-3,many,TRBV3-1,CATSGPIRRDIGTDTQYF,TGTGCCACCTCCGGGCCGATCCGCAGGGATATAGGAACAGATACGCAGTATTTT
TRBD1,TRBJ1-2,few,TRBV5-1,CASSFPGQKGLTF,TGCGCCAGCAGCTTTCCGGGACAGAAGGGTCTCACCTTC
-,TRBJ2-2,-,TRBV5-1,CASSFADPFGELFF,TGCGCCAGCAGCTTCGCGGACCCGTTCGGGGAGCTGTTTTTT
-,TRBJ2-5,many,TRBV4-3,CASSQGQGYQETQYF,TGCGCCAGCAGCCAAGGGCAAGGGTATCAAGAGACCCAGTACTTC
-,TRBJ2-5,many,TRBV7-2,CASSFPRGETQYF,TGTGCCAGCAGCTTCCCCCGGGGAGAGACCCAGTACTTC
-,TRBJ1-1,few,TRBV5-1,CASSEGSGGTEAFF,TGCGCCAGCAGCGAGGGGTCTGGGGGCACTGAAGCTTTCTTT
-,TRBJ1-2,-,TRBV12-3/TRBV12-4,CASSLADPESGYTF,TGTGCCAGCAGTTTAGCTGACCCTGAGTCGGGCTACACCTTC
-,TRBJ2-3,-,TRBV6-1,CASSNDGRDTQYF,TGTGCCAGCTCCAACGACGGAAGGGATACGCAGTATTTT
-,TRBJ2-7,-,TRBV29-1,CSVEAQTYEQYF,TGCAGCGTTGAAGCGCAGACCTACGAGCAGTACTTC
TRBD1,TRBJ2-3,-,TRBV4-1,CASSPPATGVTDTQYF,TGCGCCAGCAGCCCCCCCGCGACAGGGGTCACAGATACGCAGTATTTT
-,TRBJ2-3,-,TRBV20-1,CSARAESTDTQYF,TGCAGTGCTAGAGCAGAGAGCACAGATACGCAGTATTTT
-,TRBJ2-1,few,TRBV29-1,CSVDPSHNEQFF,TGCAGCGTTGACCCCAGCCACAATGAGCAGTTCTTC
TRBD2,TRBJ2-1,many,TRBV2,CASSERGTSEQFF,TGTGCCAGCAGTGAACGGGGGACTAGTGAGCAGTTCTTC
-,TRBJ1-1,few,TRBV11-3,CASSLSGWGEAFF,TGTGCCAGCAGCCTAAGTGGGTGGGGTGAAGCTTTCTTT